The 8 T cell receptor beta chains in this list originate from one sample, sequenced in a study of T cell responses to AZD1222 COVID-19 vaccine. Produced via immunoSEQ multiplex PCR; TCRdb's table is partial and in-frame only. Of more than 100,000 clones detected, around 90% appear once; the ten largest clones hold under 3%. The sample here was peripheral blood, taken 28 days after the second AZD1222 dose. The receptors were gathered from an adult who received the AZD1222 COVID-19 vaccine.

V is TRBV11-3 and J is TRBJ2-1; D call uncertain. The CDR3 is made up of 14 amino acids. Per the germline V gene, CDR1 is SGHNT and CDR2 is YENEEA. Trimming removed 6 bases at V and 0 bases at J, with 9 bases between. The CDR3 loop reads CASSIAGSYNEQFF. The CDR3 DNA reads TGTGCCAGCAGTATAGCTGGCTCCTACAATGAGCAGTTCTTC.

The gene calls are TRBV2 and TRBJ2-7, with a weak D call TRBD1 (6 bases). V lost 8 bases and J lost 0, with 11 bases in between. Germline assignment: CDR1 SNHLY and CDR2 FYNNEI. The length of the CDR3 is 13 residues. This CDR3 reads CASQTGNSYEQYF. DNA for the CDR3: TGTGCCAGCCAAACAGGGAACTCCTACGAGCAGTACTTC.

This clone was counted only a few times. The CDR3 sequence: CASSSMPGQGKGGYTF. Written as DNA, the CDR3 is TGTGCCAGCAGCTCCATGCCGGGACAGGGGAAAGGTGGCTACACCTTC. The chain combines TRBV5-5 with TRBJ1-2; 10 nucleotides line up with TRBD1. Germline V gene sequence: CDR1 SGHKS, CDR2 YYEKEE (reference sequence). V trimming: 3 bases; J trimming: 7 bases; junction bases outside the gene matches: 12. The CDR3 covers 16 residues.

The rearrangement uses TRBV9 and TRBJ1-2, with unresolved D. This CDR3 has 15 amino acids. Germline V CDR1 and CDR2: SGDLS, YYNGEE. With 4 bases removed from V and 8 bases from J, the gap between germline ends came to 21 bases. DNA for the CDR3: TGTGCCAGCAGCCTCCTCGCGGGGTCCCCCGGCGGCTACACCTTC. This gives the protein CASSLLAGSPGGYTF.

V gene TRBV6-2 or TRBV6-3 combines with J gene TRBJ2-5; D unclear. CDR3 size: 14 residues. V shed 0 bases and J shed 2 bases, with 7 bases lying between them. Germline CDR1 is MNHEY and CDR2 is SVGEGT. CDR3 sequence reads: CASSYSSRQETQYF. CDR3 coding DNA: TGTGCCAGCAGTTACTCGTCCAGACAAGAGACCCAGTACTTC.

The V gene is TRBV7-2, the J gene TRBJ1-5; D might be TRBD1 (6 bases). The V end was cut by 0 bases, the J end by 3 bases, with 9 bases between. The CDR3 is 15 amino acids. Germline loops: CDR1 SGHTA, CDR2 FQGNSA. The CDR3 spells CASSLARQDNQPQHF. The CDR3 bases are TGTGCCAGCAGCTTAGCGAGACAGGACAATCAGCCCCAGCATTTT.

The rearrangement joins TRBV12-5 to TRBJ1-2; TRBD1 is a possible D gene (5 bases). Trimming stripped 5 bases from V and 8 bases from J, with 18 bases between. Germline V gene sequence: CDR1 LGHNT, CDR2 FRNRAP. The CDR3 has 14 residues. In DNA form, the CDR3 reads TGTGCTAGTGGTCCAACCCTGGGGCAGAGGGGCTACACCTTC. The encoded protein is CASGPTLGQRGYTF.

This clone was seen just once. The DNA for the CDR3 is TGTGCCAGCAGCTTGAACCTCGGCGGTTACGAGCAGTACTTC. Amino acids: CASSLNLGGYEQYF. The rearrangement uses TRBV7-9 and TRBJ2-7; D gene ambiguous. Germline values: CDR1 SEHNR, CDR2 FQNEAQ (reference sequence). V dropped 3 bases and J dropped 4 bases, with 13 bases sitting between them. This CDR3 region has 14 residues.